This T cell receptor beta chain stems from a study of blood T cell repertoires in COVID-19. This table comes from immunoSEQ multiplex PCR, and its TCRdb copy is limited to in-frame clones, with some not included. The table lists fewer than 50,000 clones, just over 90% of them singletons. This CDR3 comprises 12 residues. Trimming shortened V by 11 bases and J by 1 base, and 11 bases separated the two germline ends. Germline CDR1 and CDR2: ENHRY and SYGVKD. Sequencing input: peripheral blood. This rearrangement joins TRBV10-3 to TRBJ1-1, with a possible D match to TRBD1 (5 bases). The source of this sequence is a man aged 50-60 years with COVID-19, enrolled during active disease. The DNA for the CDR3 is TGTGCCGAAACTACAGGGAACACTGAAGCTTTCTTT. It yields the protein CAETTGNTEAFF.